This T cell receptor beta chain was sequenced during a study of control samples from healthy donors and cancer patients. CDR3 length: 14 residues. Trimming took 2 bases from V and 0 from J, leaving 6 bases between them. Germline-derived CDR1 and CDR2 are KGHDR and SFDVKD. Measured with immunoSEQ multiplex PCR; TCRdb has only the in-frame clones, and not every one. This repertoire shows about 200,000 clones, 90% to 95% found once; its top ten account for about 1.7%. The V and J genes are TRBV24-1 and TRBJ1-2; a possible D gene is TRBD1 (6 bases). Material: blood. This TCR was recovered from a man between 25 and 39 years old in good health. The CDR3 DNA sequence: TGTGCCACCAGTGATTGGACAGCTAACTATGGCTACACCTTC. This gives the protein CATSDWTANYGYTF.